The 28 T cell receptor beta chains presented below share a single source sample, sequenced in a study of shared clonotypes between healthy human individuals (dated by TCRdb to between 2020 and 2021). The method was the immunoSEQ multiplex PCR assay. TCRdb's version of the immuneACCESS table is confined to in-frame rearrangements and falls short of the full clone set. An unresolved V gene accounts for under half of the shortfall where checked; the remainder is of unknown origin. The sample yields 1 million to 1.2 million clones; roughly 80% were counted once. The ten most abundant clones make up approximately 0.9% of the sample. The sequenced material came from memory CD4+ T cells from PBMCs. The cell subset or site label for this specimen denotes: CD45RA-negative fraction. Receptors were obtained from a man in his late teens or twenties in good health. Some clones in this sample may be carry-over from other donors' samples.

The gene calls are TRBV5-4 and TRBJ1-5, with D perhaps matching TRBD1 (5 bases). Between the trimmed V and J ends, which lost 1 base and 4 bases, there was a span of 6 bases. The length of the CDR3 is 13 residues. CDR1 SGHNT and CDR2 YYREEE come from the germline V gene (reference sequence). The CDR3 here is CASSLPGNQPQHF. For the CDR3, the DNA is TGTGCCAGCAGCTTGCCAGGGAATCAGCCCCAGCATTTT.

The rearrangement links TRBV6-6 to TRBJ1-4; TRBD1 might be the D (5 bases). The CDR3 extends over 15 amino acids. Germline lookup yields CDR1 MNHNY and CDR2 SVGAGI (reference sequence). Trimming removed 0 bases at V and 5 bases at J, with 10 bases between. The CDR3 loop reads CASSYSDGGNEKLFF. In nucleotides, the CDR3 is TGTGCCAGCAGTTACTCGGACGGGGGAAATGAAAAACTGTTTTTT.

This chain links TRBV2 with TRBJ2-6, with D perhaps TRBD1 or TRBD2 (5 bases each). The germline gives CDR1 SNHLY, CDR2 FYNNEI. The CDR3 is 16 residues long. V lost 7 bases and J lost 0, with 13 bases in between. The CDR3 region has the DNA TGTGCCAGCACCTGGGACGGGAACTCTGGGGCCAACGTCCTGACTTTC. Its translation: CASTWDGNSGANVLTF. The full variable domain, completed using reference TRBV2 and TRBJ2-6, is EPEVTQTPSHQVTQMGQEVILRCVPISNHLYFYWYRQILGQKVEFLVSFYNNEISEKSEIFDDQFSVERPDGSNFTLKIRSTKLEDSAMYFCASTWDGNSGANVLTFGAGSRLTVL.

This clone was seen just once. This chain uses TRBV28 with TRBJ1-2; D remains unclear. Germline CDR1 MDHEN, CDR2 SYDVKM. With 5 bases removed from V and 5 bases from J, the gap between germline ends came to 18 bases. CDR3 length: 15 residues. The CDR3 DNA sequence: TGTGCCAGCAGTATCGGACTTCTAGTCACTTATGGCTACACCTTC. Its translation: CASSIGLLVTYGYTF.

V usage is TRBV6-1 and J usage is TRBJ2-7; 7 bases are shared with TRBD2. Germline values: CDR1 MNHNS, CDR2 SASEGT. With V trimmed by 4 bases and J by 7 bases, 13 bases remained unmatched. The CDR3 contains 15 residues. The CDR3 loop reads CASSAVTGGPGEQYF. In DNA form, the CDR3 reads TGTGCCAGCAGTGCGGTGACGGGAGGCCCGGGGGAGCAGTACTTC.

J is TRBJ2-1 and V is TRBV28, with 9 positions matching TRBD2. The CDR3 covers 14 residues. Germline CDR1 and CDR2: MDHEN and SYDVKM. The V and J ends lost 8 bases and 1 base, in that order; junction bases with no gene match: 3. The CDR3 loop is CASRAGGSYNEQFF. The DNA for the CDR3 is TGTGCCAGCCGGGCGGGAGGGTCCTACAATGAGCAGTTCTTC.

The chain employs TRBV5-6 and TRBJ2-4, with D maybe TRBD2 (6 bases). The V and J ends lost 0 bases and 6 bases respectively, with 13 bases between them. Germline CDR1 is SGHDT and CDR2 is YYEEEE. This CDR3 region has 15 residues. The CDR3 loop reads CASSLVTGGANIQYF. The CDR3 DNA reads TGTGCCAGCAGCTTGGTAACAGGAGGGGCAAACATTCAGTACTTC. The full variable domain, rest sourced from reference TRBV5-6 and TRBJ2-4, is DAGVTQSPTHLIKTRGQQVTLRCSPKSGHDTVSWYQQALGQGPQFIFQYYEEEERQRGNFPDRFSGHQFPNYSSELNVNALLLGDSALYLCASSLVTGGANIQYFGAGTRLSVL.

A few counts support this clone. The chain is built from TRBV27 and TRBJ1-1, with 9 bases lining up with TRBD1. This CDR3 has 16 amino acids. The V segment lost 6 bases and the J segment 1 base; nucleotides outside the gene matches: 9. CDR1 is MNHEY and CDR2 is SMNVEV in the germline V gene (reference sequence). This chain's CDR3 is CASSGRTGVKNTEAFF. The CDR3 coding sequence is TGTGCCAGCAGCGGGCGGACAGGGGTTAAGAACACTGAAGCTTTCTTT.

This clone was found a few times. V is TRBV10-3 and J is TRBJ1-1; D may be TRBD1 (6 bases). This CDR3 contains 13 residues. Germline values: CDR1 ENHRY, CDR2 SYGVKD. The V and J ends lost 9 bases and 1 base respectively, with 12 bases between them. CDR3 sequence: CAITGQRNTEAFF. The CDR3 DNA follows: TGTGCCATTACCGGACAGAGGAACACTGAAGCTTTCTTT.

The rearrangement links TRBV6-1 to TRBJ2-1; 10 nucleotides match TRBD2. V was clipped by 1 base and J by 8 bases; unmatched bases: 8. The germline CDR1 and CDR2 sequences are MNHNS and SASEGT. The CDR3 has 16 residues. The CDR3 coding sequence is TGTGCCAGCAGTGAAGGTTCTAGCGGGGGTTTCGATGAGCAGTTCTTC. Protein: CASSEGSSGGFDEQFF.

V and J are TRBV29-1 and TRBJ2-1; D is unresolved. Deletions cut 1 base from V and 7 bases from J, with 11 bases between. The CDR3 runs 13 residues. Germline-derived CDR1 and CDR2 are SQVTM and ANQGSEA. CDR3 coding DNA: TGCAGCGTTGAAGTCGGAGCCATGAATGAGCAGTTCTTC. Translating gives CSVEVGAMNEQFF.

The chain recombines TRBV5-1 with TRBJ2-5, with unresolved D. From germline, CDR1 is SGHRS and CDR2 YFSETQ. V shed 2 bases and J shed 2 bases, with 10 bases lying between them. The CDR3 sequence is 14 residues long. This chain's CDR3 is CASSFGDGQETQYF. The CDR3 DNA reads as TGCGCCAGCAGCTTTGGAGACGGGCAAGAGACCCAGTACTTC.

The chain employs TRBV7-8 and TRBJ2-7; 8 bases map to TRBD2. J lost 4 bases, V lost 4 bases, and 9 bases had no gene match. This CDR3 region has 15 residues. Germline CDR1 is SGHVS and CDR2 is FQNEAQ. In nucleotides, the CDR3 is TGTGCCAGCAGCTCCGGACTAGCTGGGGTTTACGAGCAGTACTTC. This gives the protein CASSSGLAGVYEQYF.

A note on this clone: Since a much larger clone is just one base distant, this may be a read error. V usage is TRBV9 and J usage is TRBJ2-6; no clear D gene. This CDR3 spans 15 amino acids. V was trimmed by 1 base and J by 0 bases, leaving 5 bases between them. The germline V gene has CDR1 SGDLS and CDR2 YYNGEE. CDR3 region: CASSVFSSGANVLTF. CDR3 DNA: TGTGCCAGCAGCGTATTCAGCTCTGGGGCCAACGTCCTGACTTTC.

This chain uses TRBV18 with TRBJ2-6; the match to TRBD1 covers 7 bases. In germline, CDR1 is KGHSH, CDR2 LQKENI. V lost 3 bases, J lost 7 bases, and 6 bases stayed unmatched. There are 15 residues in the CDR3. The CDR3 region has the DNA TGTGCCAGCTCACCGAGTCAGGGGGAAGCCAACGTCCTGACTTTC. It is translated as CASSPSQGEANVLTF.

The chain carries TRBV6-5 and TRBJ2-2; 7 bases align to TRBD2. CDR3 length: 14 amino acids. The germline V gene encodes CDR1 MNHEY and CDR2 SVGAGI. The J segment lost 7 bases and the V segment lost 7 bases, leaving 9 bases of the junction unmatched. The CDR3 here is CASTRGVPVGELFF. CDR3 nucleotides: TGTGCCAGCACCCGGGGGGTGCCGGTCGGGGAGCTGTTTTTT.

For this clone: The identical CDR3 is also encoded by other nucleotide sequences in the sample. The chain recombines TRBV5-1 with TRBJ1-1; a weak D match, TRBD1 (6 bases). The CDR3 sequence is 15 residues long. V was pared by 2 bases and J by 1 base, with 12 bases between. The germline CDR1 and CDR2 sequences are SGHRS and YFSETQ. The CDR3 DNA follows: TGCGCCAGCAGCTTAACCGGCAGGGGGAACACTGAAGCTTTCTTT. It codes for CASSLTGRGNTEAFF.

The chain links TRBV27 to TRBJ2-5; D is ambiguous. The ends were cut back, 3 bases at V and 4 bases at J, with 12 bases in the middle. CDR3 length: 14 residues. Germline V gene data show CDR1 as MNHEY and CDR2 as SMNVEV (reference sequence). CDR3 sequence: CASSFVERRETQYF. CDR3 nucleotides: TGTGCCAGCAGTTTTGTGGAGAGAAGAGAGACCCAGTACTTC.

V usage is TRBV4-1 and J usage is TRBJ1-4; the match to TRBD1 covers 12 bases. The CDR3 has 18 amino acids. In germline, CDR1 is MGHRA, CDR2 YSYEKL. Unmatched junction bases numbered 5, after V lost 0 bases and J lost 3 bases. The CDR3 DNA reads as TGCGCCAGCAGCCAAGACCCGGGACAGGGGGCAGCTAATGAAAAACTGTTTTTT. It encodes CASSQDPGQGAANEKLFF.

The CDR3: CASSGWDTQYF. The CDR3 DNA reads as TGTGCCAGTAGTGGGTGGGATACGCAGTATTTT. This chain joins TRBV19 and TRBJ2-3, with D unclear. Per the germline V gene, CDR1 is LNHDA and CDR2 is SQIVND (reference sequence). Trimming removed 5 bases at V and 6 bases at J, with 6 bases between. The CDR3 loop spans 11 amino acids.

CDR3 residues: CRAQGPEAFF. For the CDR3, the DNA is TGCAGGGCACAGGGACCTGAAGCTTTCTTT. The chain combines TRBV20-1 with TRBJ1-1; D is perhaps TRBD1 (6 bases). The germline V gene has CDR1 DFQATT and CDR2 SNEGSKA (reference sequence). The CDR3 totals 10 residues.

Regarding this clone: Other DNA sequences in the same sample also yield this CDR3. J is TRBJ1-5 and V is TRBV7-2, with D unresolved. This CDR3 has 15 amino acids. The V gene lost 1 base and the J gene lost 4 bases, with 11 bases spanning the gap. The V gene's germline CDR1 is SGHTA and CDR2 FQGNSA. The CDR3 sequence: CASSLGQGPNQPQHF. CDR3 DNA: TGTGCCAGCAGCTTAGGTCAAGGACCGAATCAGCCCCAGCATTTT.

The chain recombines TRBV15 with TRBJ2-5, with 9 bases matching TRBD1. The CDR3 totals 14 residues. V was pared by 3 bases and J by 3 bases, with 2 bases of the junction left unmatched. Germline CDR1 LNHNV, CDR2 YYDKDF (reference sequence). CDR3 sequence: CATSSGTGKETQYF. CDR3 DNA: TGTGCCACCAGCAGCGGGACAGGGAAAGAGACCCAGTACTTC.

CDR3 loop: CASSLAGPHNYGYTF. The DNA of the CDR3 is TGTGCCAGCAGCTTAGCAGGGCCCCACAACTATGGCTACACCTTC. J is TRBJ1-2 and V is TRBV7-2; D remains ambiguous. The CDR3 is 15 amino acids. V was trimmed by 0 bases and J by 2 bases, leaving 10 bases between them. CDR1 is SGHTA and CDR2 is FQGNSA in the germline V gene.

J is TRBJ2-2 and V is TRBV14; D unresolved. Germline values: CDR1 SGHDN, CDR2 FVKESK. This CDR3 spans 15 amino acids. Trimming removed 1 base at V and 0 bases at J, with 6 bases between. DNA of the CDR3: TGTGCCAGCAGCCAAGGCTGGCCGAACACCGGGGAGCTGTTTTTT. It is translated as CASSQGWPNTGELFF.

This chain links TRBV7-3 with TRBJ2-1; D call uncertain. V was trimmed by 3 bases and J by 12 bases, leaving 15 bases between them. The germline gives CDR1 SGHTA, CDR2 FQGTGA. The CDR3 sequence is 13 residues long. DNA for the CDR3: TGTGCCAGCAGCTTTTCCACACCCGGGTCGCAGTTCTTC. This codes for CASSFSTPGSQFF.

This rearrangement joins TRBV7-2 to TRBJ2-1; 7 nucleotides match TRBD2. Germline values: CDR1 SGHTA, CDR2 FQGNSA. The CDR3 extends over 18 amino acids. Germline trimming cut 1 base from V and 4 bases from J; bases unmatched to any gene: 13. Written as DNA, the CDR3 is TGTGCCAGCAGCTTAGGCGTCCCTCTAGCGGTCCTTTACAATGAGCAGTTCTTC. It translates to CASSLGVPLAVLYNEQFF.

The CDR3 DNA follows: TGTGCCAGCAGCTTACTAGGGGACTCCTACGAGCAGTACTTC. This translates into CASSLLGDSYEQYF. This sequence joins TRBV7-3 and TRBJ2-7; D is perhaps TRBD1 (5 bases). The CDR3 spans 14 residues. Germline values: CDR1 SGHTA, CDR2 FQGTGA. V was trimmed by 2 bases and J by 0 bases, leaving 8 bases between them.